The rows below give T cell receptor beta chains drawn from one sample of a study of blood T cell repertoires in COVID-19. TCRdb's table, derived via immunoSEQ multiplex PCR, lists solely in-frame clones and lacks some. The sample records 45,000 to 60,000 clones, roughly four fifths being singletons. The specimen sequenced was peripheral blood. All receptors derive from a woman aged 55-70 years with acute or convalescent COVID-19. Each CDR3 is given with its conserved first and last residue. A D gene is named only where the DNA matches it firmly. Clone size, where shown, is once, few, many, or a class for clones that have expanded.

abundance	v_gene	d_gene	j_gene	CDR3aa	CDR3nt
.	TRBV10-3	TRBD1	TRBJ1-1	CAISEGQGEAFF	TGTGCCATCAGTGAGGGACAGGGCGAAGCTTTCTTT
.	TRBV4-1	.	TRBJ1-4	CASSLGTPTTNEKLFF	TGCGCCAGCAGCCTCGGGACACCGACAACTAATGAAAAACTGTTTTTT
.	TRBV29-1	.	TRBJ1-2	CSVALRRNYGYTF	TGCAGCGTTGCCCTGAGGAGAAACTATGGCTACACCTTC
.	TRBV2	TRBD1	TRBJ1-6	CASSEFGYRGLFTLHF	TGTGCCAGCAGTGAATTTGGATACAGGGGACTTTTCACCCTCCACTTT
.	TRBV28	.	TRBJ1-6	CASRPGTRVWTYNSPLHF	TGTGCCAGCAGGCCGGGGACTCGGGTGTGGACCTATAATTCACCCCTCCACTTT
once	TRBV7-2	TRBD1	TRBJ2-3	CASSTYRGRYTDTQYF	TGTGCCAGCAGCACGTACAGGGGGCGGTACACAGATACGCAGTATTTT
once	TRBV5-4	.	TRBJ1-5	CASSFRTGFSQPQHF	TGTGCCAGCAGCTTCCGAACCGGGTTCAGCCAGCCCCAGCATTTT
.	TRBV4-2	TRBD2	TRBJ2-3	CASSLGLLAGDRYF	TGTGCCAGCAGCCTGGGGTTACTAGCGGGGGATCGGTATTTT
.	TRBV5-5	.	TRBJ2-3	CASSSTGLSTDTQYF	TGTGCCAGCAGCTCTACAGGTTTGAGCACAGATACGCAGTATTTT
.	TRBV4-2	.	TRBJ1-2	CASSQESSRPYGYTF	TGTGCCAGCAGCCAAGAGTCCTCGAGGCCTTATGGCTACACCTTC
.	TRBV7-8	.	TRBJ1-2	CASSSGQYGYTF	TGTGCCAGCAGCTCAGGACAGTATGGCTACACCTTC
.	TRBV13	TRBD1	TRBJ1-2	CASSFLTVIGTEFSYTF	TGTGCCAGCAGCTTCCTAACTGTAATCGGGACAGAGTTTAGCTACACCTTC
.	TRBV9	.	TRBJ1-4	CASSVAGTNEKLFF	TGTGCCAGCAGCGTAGCCGGAACTAATGAAAAACTGTTTTTT
.	TRBV7-9	TRBD2	TRBJ2-1	CASSATGGRTYNEQFF	TGTGCCAGCAGCGCCACGGGAGGTAGGACCTACAATGAGCAGTTCTTC
once	TRBV24-1	TRBD2	TRBJ2-5	CATSDFRRGETQYF	TGTGCCACCAGTGATTTTAGGCGGGGGGAGACCCAGTACTTC